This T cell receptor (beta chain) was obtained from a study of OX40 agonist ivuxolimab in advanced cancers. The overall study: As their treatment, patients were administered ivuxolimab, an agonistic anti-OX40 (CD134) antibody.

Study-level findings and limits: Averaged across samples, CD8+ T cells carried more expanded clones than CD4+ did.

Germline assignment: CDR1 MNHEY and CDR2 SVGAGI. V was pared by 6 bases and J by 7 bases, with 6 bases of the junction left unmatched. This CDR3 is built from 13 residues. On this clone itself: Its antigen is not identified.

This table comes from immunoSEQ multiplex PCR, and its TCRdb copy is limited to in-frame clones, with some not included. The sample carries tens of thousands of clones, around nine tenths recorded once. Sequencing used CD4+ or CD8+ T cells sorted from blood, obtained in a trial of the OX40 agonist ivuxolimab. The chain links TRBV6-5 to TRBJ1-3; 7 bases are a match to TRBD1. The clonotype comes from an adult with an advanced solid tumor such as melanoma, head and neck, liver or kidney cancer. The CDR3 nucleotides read TGTGCCAGCAGGAAAGGGACAGTCAACACCATATATTTT. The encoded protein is CASRKGTVNTIYF.